This T cell receptor beta chain is from a study of shared clonotypes between healthy human individuals. Germline lookup yields CDR1 KGHSH and CDR2 LQKENI. Trimming left V 0 bases short and J 7 bases short, with 16 bases between. CDR3 length: 16 amino acids. The repertoire was sequenced with immunoSEQ multiplex PCR; TCRdb's copy has only in-frame clones and lacks some. The data hold about 2.3 million clones, with 80% to 95% observed a single time. This chain links TRBV18 with TRBJ2-1, with D uncertain. This clonotype originated in a young man in good health. Some clones in this sample may be carry-over from other donors' samples. Specimen: naive CD4+ T cells from PBMCs. The subset here: CD45RA+ positively selected. CDR3 in amino acids: CASSPPNWWGTNEQFF. CDR3 nucleotide sequence: TGTGCCAGCTCACCACCGAACTGGTGGGGAACAAATGAGCAGTTCTTC.